Shown below are 19 T cell receptor beta chains from a single sample sequenced in a study of identical twins. TCRdb used MiXCR to reprocess the 5' RACE reads, holding one entry per CDR3 protein. The sample has 1.5 million to 2 million distinct CDR3 sequences, 25% to 35% seen once. Sequenced sample: cord blood. Every receptor here comes from a newborn girl in good health.

This clonotype was recorded a few times. The gene calls are TRBV2 and TRBJ2-5; no clear D. The germline V gene encodes CDR1 SNHLY and CDR2 FYNNEI. Trimming removed 4 bases at V and 2 bases at J, with 11 bases between. The CDR3 has 14 residues. The CDR3 loop is CASSGQRGQETQYF. The CDR3 nucleotides are TGTGCCAGCAGTGGGCAGCGTGGACAAGAGACCCAGTACTTC.

This clonotype was observed a handful of times. This chain uses TRBV12-3 or TRBV12-4 with TRBJ2-1; 10 bases are a match to TRBD2. The CDR3 contains 18 residues. Germline trimming cut 6 bases from V and 4 bases from J; bases unmatched to any gene: 15. CDR3 sequence: CASSNPLRTSGDYNEQFF. CDR3 sequence (DNA): TGTGCCAGCAGCAACCCCTTACGAACTAGCGGGGATTACAATGAGCAGTTCTTC.

The chain combines TRBV12-3 or TRBV12-4 with TRBJ1-2, with 8 bases fitting TRBD1. CDR3 size: 17 residues. V dropped 6 bases and J dropped 2; count of bases not matched to a gene: 14. The CDR3, as DNA: TGTGCCAGCAGCCGCGGACAGGGCCCCTGGAGGAACTATGGCTACACCTTC. Its protein is CASSRGQGPWRNYGYTF.

The V and J genes are TRBV28 and TRBJ1-1, with D possibly matching TRBD1 (6 bases). Germline loops: CDR1 MDHEN, CDR2 SYDVKM. The V end was cut by 4 bases, the J end by 0 bases, with 12 bases between. This CDR3 region has 15 residues. CDR3 loop: CASSSHRAMNTEAFF. CDR3 coding DNA: TGTGCCAGCAGTTCCCACAGGGCCATGAACACTGAAGCTTTCTTT.

Regarding this clonotype: A read error may explain this, as a much larger clone is one base away. The chain carries TRBV5-1 and TRBJ2-3; no clear D gene. Germline V gene lookup returns CDR1 SGHRS and CDR2 YFSETQ. The CDR3 extends over 14 amino acids. In DNA, the CDR3 is TGCGCCAGCGGCTTGGAACAGAGCACAGATACGCAGTATTTT. It yields the protein CASGLEQSTDTQYF.

This chain joins TRBV24-1 and TRBJ1-2; weak D call: TRBD1 (6 bases). V was cut by 6 bases and J by 1 base, with 8 bases left in between. This CDR3 has 13 residues. The germline gives CDR1 KGHDR, CDR2 SFDVKD. The DNA for the CDR3 is TGTGCCACCAGTAAGGACAGTAACTATGGCTACACCTTC. The encoded protein is CATSKDSNYGYTF.

This sequence joins TRBV28 and TRBJ2-4; 7 bases align to TRBD1. The J call may not be correct, given that the DNA end is closer to TRBJ2-7. Germline V gene sequence: CDR1 MDHEN, CDR2 SYDVKM. The CDR3 consists of 14 residues. The chain's CDR3 is CASSLGTVRFEQYF. CDR3 DNA: TGTGCCAGCAGTTTAGGGACAGTCCGCTTCGAGCAGTACTTC.

There are a few counts of this clonotype. The chain has TRBV5-5 and TRBJ1-2; D is undetermined. The CDR3 is 14 amino acids. Looked up from germline, CDR1 is SGHKS and CDR2 is YYEKEE (reference sequence). V was pared by 0 bases and J by 0 bases, with 6 bases between. CDR3: CASSLGHTNYGYTF. In nucleotides, the CDR3 is TGTGCCAGCAGCTTGGGGCATACTAACTATGGCTACACCTTC.

The chain employs TRBV14 and TRBJ2-7, with D possibly being TRBD2 (7 bases). This CDR3 is built from 14 residues. V gave up 6 bases and J gave up 2 bases, with 14 bases separating them. CDR1 and CDR2 from the germline V gene are SGHDN and FVKESK. The CDR3 reads CASSPQGGAYEQYF. The CDR3 DNA reads TGTGCCAGCAGTCCACAGGGAGGGGCCTACGAGCAGTACTTC.

This clonotype was seen a handful of times. The chain joins TRBV28 to TRBJ2-7; D uncertain. The CDR3 contains 13 residues. The germline CDR1 and CDR2 sequences are MDHEN and SYDVKM. V lost 3 bases and J 8 bases, leaving 14 bases between the germline ends. The CDR3 bases are TGTGCCAGCAGTTTCAGCTCCTACGAGCAGCAGTACTTC. Its protein is CASSFSSYEQQYF.

This clonotype was found a few times. The chain combines TRBV25-1 with TRBJ2-7; no reliable D call. Trimming shortened V by 4 bases and J by 7 bases, and 8 bases separated the two germline ends. The CDR3 is 11 residues long. The V gene's germline CDR1 is MGHDK and CDR2 SYGVNS. The CDR3 sequence is CASSAHNEQYF. CDR3 coding DNA: TGTGCCAGCAGTGCCCACAATGAGCAGTACTTC.

Points on this clonotype: At one end, the junction sequence differs from germline, possibly due to a read error. This chain links TRBV24-1 with TRBJ2-2; D unclear. This CDR3 spans 15 amino acids. The germline CDR1 and CDR2 sequences are KGHDR and SFDVKD. CDR3 sequence: CATSDLGQNAGELFF. CDR3 DNA: TGTGCCACCAGTGATTTGGGCCAGAACGCCGGGGAGCTGTTTTTT.

This clonotype has at least ten counts. The J gene is TRBJ1-5, the V gene TRBV29-1, with TRBD1 matching over 7 bases. The CDR3 consists of 13 residues. Germline V gives CDR1 SQVTM, CDR2 ANQGSEA. The J segment lost 4 bases and the V segment lost 4 bases, leaving 4 bases of the junction unmatched. CDR3 in amino acids: CSVGQGLNQPQHF. CDR3 coding DNA: TGCAGCGTTGGACAGGGTCTAAATCAGCCCCAGCATTTT.

The V and J genes are TRBV11-1 and TRBJ2-7, with TRBD2 matching over 8 bases. The CDR3 totals 14 residues. With V trimmed by 5 bases and J by 5 bases, 8 bases remained unmatched. In germline, CDR1 is SGHAT, CDR2 FQDESV (reference sequence). In DNA, the CDR3 is TGTGCCAGCAGCAGAGCGGGAGCTCTCCACGAGCAGTACTTC. Translating it yields CASSRAGALHEQYF.

This clonotype showed up just a few times. The chain links TRBV11-1 to TRBJ2-7; a weak D match, TRBD2 (5 bases). V was pared by 7 bases and J by 2 bases, with 18 bases between. The germline CDR1 and CDR2 sequences are SGHAT and FQDESV (reference sequence). The CDR3 runs 15 residues. CDR3 in amino acids: CASNQLRTRAYEQYF. In DNA form, the CDR3 reads TGTGCCAGCAACCAACTCCGGACTCGCGCCTACGAGCAGTACTTC.

Only a few counts were recorded for this clonotype. The V call is TRBV7-2, the J call TRBJ2-3; TRBD1 matches 9 bases. Per germline, CDR1 SGHTA and CDR2 FQGNSA. V shed 1 base, J shed 3 bases, and the junction held 11 bases outside the gene matches. The CDR3 totals 18 residues. CDR3 loop: CASSLVGAQGASTDTQYF. For the CDR3, the DNA is TGTGCCAGCAGCTTAGTAGGCGCACAGGGGGCATCGACAGATACGCAGTATTTT.

The V call is TRBV20-1, the J call TRBJ1-2; D ambiguous. Germline V gene data show CDR1 as DFQATT and CDR2 as SNEGSKA (reference sequence). The CDR3 extends over 10 amino acids. The V gene lost 3 bases and the J gene lost 8 bases, with 7 bases spanning the gap. CDR3 in amino acids: CSASYNGYTF. The CDR3 DNA sequence: TGCAGTGCTAGTTACAACGGCTACACCTTC.

This clonotype came up a few times. The chain links TRBV28 to TRBJ2-3, with unresolved D. Deletions cut 2 bases from V and 4 bases from J, with 13 bases between. Germline values: CDR1 MDHEN, CDR2 SYDVKM. The CDR3 covers 15 residues. The CDR3 region has the DNA TGTGCCAGCAGTTTACCACAGACCCTTTCAGATACGCAGTATTTT. This codes for CASSLPQTLSDTQYF. Looking up the rest from reference TRBV28 and TRBJ2-3 gives the full variable domain: DVKVTQSSRYLVKRTGEKVFLECVQDMDHENMFWYRQDPGLGLRLIYFSYDVKMKEKGDIPEGYSVSREKKERFSLILESASTNQTSMYLCASSLPQTLSDTQYFGPGTRLTVL.

This chain uses TRBV20-1 with TRBJ2-5; 12 bases agree with TRBD2. The V segment lost 6 bases and the J segment 5 bases; nucleotides outside the gene matches: 13. The germline V gene has CDR1 DFQATT and CDR2 SNEGSKA (reference sequence). The CDR3 has 16 residues. CDR3 loop: CSAPLTSGRGSETQYF. The CDR3 DNA reads as TGCAGTGCGCCTCTGACTAGCGGGAGAGGGTCCGAGACCCAGTACTTC.